Listed below are T cell receptor beta chains from one sample, sequenced in a study of blood T cell repertoires in COVID-19. Libraries were prepared by immunoSEQ multiplex PCR; TCRdb keeps only in-frame clonotypes and omits some of them. This table has fewer than 350,000 clones, about 89% appearing once. The source material was PBMCs or T cells enriched from blood (not recorded which). These receptors originate from a man aged 55 to 69 who had recovered from COVID-19. Each CDR3 is given with its conserved first and last residue. The D gene is left open where the match is weak. Expanded clones are given a class, and other clones once, few, many or no size at all.

j_call: TRBJ2-7
clone_size: .
v_call: TRBV27
d_call: TRBD1
cdr3_aa: CASSPWTGGPSSYEQYF
cdr3_nt: TGTGCCAGCAGTCCGTGGACAGGGGGCCCCTCTTCCTACGAGCAGTACTTC

j_call: TRBJ2-1
clone_size: .
v_call: TRBV5-8
d_call: .
cdr3_aa: CASSSRPSSYNEQFF
cdr3_nt: TGTGCCAGCAGCTCGAGGCCCAGCTCCTACAATGAGCAGTTCTTC

j_call: TRBJ1-3
clone_size: .
v_call: TRBV11-2
d_call: .
cdr3_aa: CASSILPTGTGNTIYF
cdr3_nt: TGTGCCAGCAGCATCCTCCCGACAGGTACTGGAAACACCATATATTTT

j_call: TRBJ2-7
clone_size: .
v_call: TRBV5-1
d_call: TRBD1
cdr3_aa: CASSLTGTDSYEQYF
cdr3_nt: TGCGCCAGCAGCTTGACAGGGACAGACTCCTACGAGCAGTACTTC

j_call: TRBJ1-5
clone_size: .
v_call: TRBV6-5
d_call: .
cdr3_aa: CASRRTLNSNQPQHF
cdr3_nt: TGTGCCAGCCGAAGGACACTTAATAGCAATCAGCCCCAGCATTTT

j_call: TRBJ2-7
clone_size: .
v_call: TRBV27
d_call: TRBD1
cdr3_aa: CASSSRTGGSYEQYF
cdr3_nt: TGTGCCAGCAGTTCGAGGACAGGGGGGTCCTACGAGCAGTACTTC

j_call: TRBJ2-1
clone_size: .
v_call: TRBV30
d_call: .
cdr3_aa: CAWSVQEYNEQFF
cdr3_nt: TGTGCCTGGAGTGTACAGGAATACAATGAGCAGTTCTTC

j_call: TRBJ1-6
clone_size: .
v_call: TRBV4-3
d_call: .
cdr3_aa: CASSQRVGAPLHF
cdr3_nt: TGCGCCAGCAGCCAGAGGGTGGGAGCACCCCTCCACTTT

j_call: TRBJ2-7
clone_size: .
v_call: TRBV6-4
d_call: .
cdr3_aa: CASSAIVGGEQYF
cdr3_nt: TGTGCCAGCAGTGCAATAGTGGGAGGCGAGCAGTACTTC

j_call: TRBJ2-1
clone_size: .
v_call: TRBV27
d_call: TRBD2
cdr3_aa: CASRPGLASGRGEQFF
cdr3_nt: TGTGCCAGCAGGCCTGGGTTGGCTAGCGGGAGAGGTGAGCAGTTCTTC

j_call: TRBJ1-2
clone_size: .
v_call: TRBV28
d_call: .
cdr3_aa: CASRTGLNYGYTF
cdr3_nt: TGTGCCAGCAGGACAGGTTTGAACTATGGCTACACCTTC

j_call: TRBJ1-3
clone_size: .
v_call: TRBV5-1
d_call: TRBD1
cdr3_aa: CASSSGTGGARSSGNTIYF
cdr3_nt: TGCGCCAGCAGCTCCGGGACAGGGGGTGCGAGGTCCTCTGGAAACACCATATATTTT

j_call: TRBJ1-2
clone_size: .
v_call: TRBV7-2
d_call: TRBD1
cdr3_aa: CASSPGTVPYGYTF
cdr3_nt: TGTGCCAGCAGCCCCGGGACAGTCCCCTATGGCTACACCTTC

j_call: TRBJ1-3
clone_size: .
v_call: TRBV5-4
d_call: TRBD1
cdr3_aa: CASSSPTGGSYTIYF
cdr3_nt: TGTGCCAGCAGCTCGCCCACAGGGGGTAGTTACACCATATATTTT

j_call: TRBJ2-5
clone_size: once
v_call: TRBV5-4
d_call: .
cdr3_aa: CASSSAPSTQETQYF
cdr3_nt: TGTGCCAGCAGCTCTGCCCCCTCTACCCAAGAGACCCAGTACTTC

j_call: TRBJ2-7
clone_size: .
v_call: TRBV19
d_call: TRBD2
cdr3_aa: CASSLLWGGKAYEQYF
cdr3_nt: TGTGCCAGTAGTCTCCTCTGGGGGGGGAAAGCCTACGAGCAGTACTTC

j_call: TRBJ2-2
clone_size: .
v_call: TRBV7-3
d_call: .
cdr3_aa: CASSLRVLAVTNTGELFF
cdr3_nt: TGTGCCAGCAGCTTAAGGGTTCTGGCGGTAACGAACACCGGGGAGCTGTTTTTT

j_call: TRBJ2-7
clone_size: .
v_call: TRBV24-1
d_call: TRBD2
cdr3_aa: CATSEAGSSYEQYF
cdr3_nt: TGTGCCACCAGTGAAGCGGGGAGCTCCTACGAGCAGTACTTC

j_call: TRBJ1-2
clone_size: .
v_call: TRBV28
d_call: .
cdr3_aa: CASSLEVTFGYTF
cdr3_nt: TGTGCCAGCAGTTTGGAGGTAACCTTCGGCTACACCTTC

j_call: TRBJ2-5
clone_size: .
v_call: TRBV2
d_call: TRBD2
cdr3_aa: CASSRLAGLVETQYF
cdr3_nt: TGTGCCAGCAGTCGACTAGCGGGATTGGTGGAGACCCAGTACTTC

j_call: TRBJ1-6
clone_size: .
v_call: TRBV18
d_call: .
cdr3_aa: CASSPSSYNSPLHF
cdr3_nt: TGTGCCAGCTCTCCTAGCTCCTATAATTCACCCCTCCACTTT

j_call: TRBJ2-7
clone_size: .
v_call: TRBV7-9
d_call: .
cdr3_aa: CASSLVGTGPYEQYF
cdr3_nt: TGTGCCAGCAGCTTAGTGGGGACTGGCCCCTACGAGCAGTACTTC

j_call: TRBJ1-1
clone_size: .
v_call: TRBV6-5
d_call: TRBD1
cdr3_aa: CASHPRDRGTEAFF
cdr3_nt: TGTGCCAGTCATCCCCGGGACAGGGGTACTGAAGCTTTCTTT

j_call: TRBJ1-1
clone_size: .
v_call: TRBV27
d_call: .
cdr3_aa: CASRLQALWNTEAFF
cdr3_nt: TGTGCCAGCAGGTTACAGGCTTTGTGGAACACTGAAGCTTTCTTT

j_call: TRBJ1-4
clone_size: .
v_call: TRBV19
d_call: .
cdr3_aa: CASSTYPRTPRKLFF
cdr3_nt: TGTGCCAGTAGTACCTACCCCCGGACACCTAGAAAACTGTTTTTT

j_call: TRBJ1-1
clone_size: .
v_call: TRBV3-1/TRBV3-2
d_call: .
cdr3_aa: CASSAQHQPPSEAFF
cdr3_nt: TGTGCCAGCAGCGCTCAACATCAACCACCATCGGAAGCTTTCTTT